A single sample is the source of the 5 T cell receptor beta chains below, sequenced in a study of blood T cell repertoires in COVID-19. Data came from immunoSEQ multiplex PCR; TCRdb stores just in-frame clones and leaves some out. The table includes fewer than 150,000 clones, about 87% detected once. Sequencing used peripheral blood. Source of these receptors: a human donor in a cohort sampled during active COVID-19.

This CDR3 reads CASSPDREETQYF. Here the CDR3 DNA reads TGTGCCAGCAGTCCGGACAGGGAAGAGACCCAGTACTTC. The rearrangement links TRBV28 to TRBJ2-5; 8 positions match TRBD1. This CDR3 has 13 amino acids. Losses at the gene ends were 5 bases for V and 3 bases for J; bases not matched to a gene: 2. Germline values: CDR1 MDHEN, CDR2 SYDVKM.

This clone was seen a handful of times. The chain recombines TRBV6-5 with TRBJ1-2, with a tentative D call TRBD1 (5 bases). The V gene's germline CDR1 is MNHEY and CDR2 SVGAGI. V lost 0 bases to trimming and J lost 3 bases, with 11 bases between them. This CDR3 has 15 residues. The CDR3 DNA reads TGTGCCAGCAGTTACTCATGGGGCCCGGACTATGGCTACACCTTC. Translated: CASSYSWGPDYGYTF.

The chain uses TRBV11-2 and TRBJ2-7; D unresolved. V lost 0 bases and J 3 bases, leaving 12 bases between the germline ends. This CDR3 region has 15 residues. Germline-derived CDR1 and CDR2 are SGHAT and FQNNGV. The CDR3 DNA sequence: TGTGCCAGCAGCTTAGAAGCGAGCAGTTTCTACGAGCAGTACTTC. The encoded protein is CASSLEASSFYEQYF.

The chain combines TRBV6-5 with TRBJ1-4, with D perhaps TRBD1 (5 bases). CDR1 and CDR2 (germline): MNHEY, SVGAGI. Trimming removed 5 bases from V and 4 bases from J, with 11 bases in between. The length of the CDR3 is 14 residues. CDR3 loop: CASSPRQLNEKLFF. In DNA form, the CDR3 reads TGTGCCAGCAGTCCTCGACAGCTTAATGAAAAACTGTTTTTT.

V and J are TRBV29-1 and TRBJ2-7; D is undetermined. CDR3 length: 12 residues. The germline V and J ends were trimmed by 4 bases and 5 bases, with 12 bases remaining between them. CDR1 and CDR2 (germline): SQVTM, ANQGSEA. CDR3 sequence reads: CSVGAGYNEQYF. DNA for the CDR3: TGCAGCGTTGGGGCAGGCTACAACGAGCAGTACTTC.